This entry lists 27 T cell receptor beta chains sequenced from one sample in a study of tumor and adjacent non-tumor tissue in lung cancer. The library came from three nested PCR rounds adapted from ARM-PCR protocols. TCRdb re-called the multiplex PCR reads through MiXCR, storing one row per CDR3 protein. The table records under 45,000 distinct CDR3 sequences, approximately 61% of them present only once. No cell sorting was done before RNA was extracted from the tissue. The normal lung tissue was taken more than 3 cm from the tumor edge. The specimen sequenced was distant non-tumor lung tissue. The origin of the receptors is a man in his fifties or sixties with non-small cell lung cancer.

Note on this clonotype: Given a much more abundant clone one base away, this may be a read error. The CDR3 loop is CANSLPQGANEKLFF. The CDR3 nucleotides read TGTGCCAACAGCTTACCCCAGGGAGCTAATGAAAAACTGTTTTTT. V gene TRBV7-9 combines with J gene TRBJ1-4, with a tentative D call TRBD1 (5 bases). This CDR3 region has 15 residues. CDR1 and CDR2 from the germline V gene are SEHNR and FQNEAQ (reference sequence).

With regard to this clonotype: A single base separates this from a much larger clone, so it may be a read error. CDR3 bases: TGTGCCAGTGGGACCCCGGGACAGGGTTGGTACGAGCAGTACTTC. Translating gives CASGTPGQGWYEQYF. The J gene is TRBJ2-7, the V gene TRBV28; 9 nucleotides agree with TRBD1. V dropped 9 bases and J dropped 4; count of bases not matched to a gene: 13. In germline, CDR1 is MDHEN, CDR2 SYDVKM. The length of the CDR3 is 15 residues.

About this clonotype: One base away lies a much larger clone, so this may be a sequencing read error. J is TRBJ2-3 and V is TRBV28, with D possibly TRBD2 on 6 matching bases. The CDR3 has 12 residues. Germline V gene sequence: CDR1 MDHEN, CDR2 SYDVKM. Trimming removed 6 bases at V and 4 bases at J, with 8 bases between. In DNA, the CDR3 is TGTGCCAGCAGCCGACTAGCAGATACGCAGTATTTT. Protein product: CASSRLADTQYF.

The chain carries TRBV28 and TRBJ2-6, with D possibly called TRBD1 or TRBD2 (6 bases each). The germline V gene encodes CDR1 MDHEN and CDR2 SYDVKM. The CDR3 length is 18 residues. V gave up 9 bases and J gave up 0 bases, with 21 bases separating them. CDR3 nucleotides: TGTGCCAGGTTTTATCCGGGACGGGGGCTCTCTGGGGCCAACGTCCTGACTTTC. Protein product: CARFYPGRGLSGANVLTF.

Remarks on this clonotype: A read error may explain this, as a much larger clone is one base away. The chain carries TRBV5-1 and TRBJ1-4, with a tentative D call TRBD1 (5 bases). Germline V gene sequence: CDR1 SGHRS, CDR2 YFSETQ. Deletions cut 7 bases from V and 8 bases from J, with 18 bases between. The CDR3 is 14 amino acids. DNA for the CDR3: TGCGCCAGCGGCCCTGGCAGGGAGCACGAAAAACTGTTTTTT. Its translation: CASGPGREHEKLFF.

Turning to this clonotype: A much larger clone sits a single nucleotide away, making a read error possible. The V and J genes are TRBV5-4 and TRBJ2-7, with D possibly TRBD2 on 6 matching bases. The CDR3 is 14 amino acids. CDR1 and CDR2 from the germline V gene are SGHNT and YYREEE (reference sequence). CDR3 sequence reads: CASSLGRGTYKQYF. DNA for the CDR3: TGTGCCAGCAGCTTGGGGCGGGGCACCTACAAGCAGTACTTC.

There are many counts of this clonotype. This chain connects TRBV4-2 to TRBJ1-4; D gene unclear. The CDR3 consists of 11 residues. CDR1 is LGHNA and CDR2 is YNFKEQ in the germline V gene. The V gene lost 2 bases and the J gene lost 5 bases, with 0 bases spanning the gap. The CDR3 loop is CASSQNEKLFF. The DNA for the CDR3 is TGTGCCAGCAGCCAAAATGAAAAACTGTTTTTT.

With regard to this clonotype: One end of the junction fails to match germline, which may point to a read error. V and J are TRBV29-1 and TRBJ2-5; 7 bases match TRBD2. The CDR3 runs to 13 residues. CDR1 and CDR2 (germline): SQVTM, ANQGSEA. The CDR3 loop reads CSVGGGGVETQCF. The CDR3 coding sequence is TGCAGCGTTGGGGGGGGTGGGGTCGAGACCCAGTGCTTC.

About this clonotype itself: A much larger clone lies one base from this, so it may be a read error. The chain employs TRBV2 and TRBJ1-1; D uncertain. Germline loops: CDR1 SNHLY, CDR2 FYNNEI. The V end lost 4 bases, the J end lost 8 bases, and 8 bases lay between the germline ends. The CDR3 covers 11 residues. The CDR3 loop reads CASSGALEAFF. The CDR3 region has the DNA TGTGCCAGCAGTGGAGCTCTCGAAGCTTTCTTT.

The sample holds one count of this clonotype. Lacking the conserved final phenylalanine or tryptophan, this CDR3 likely reflects a read error. This sequence joins TRBV5-4 and TRBJ2-2; TRBD2 matches 12 bases. Germline V gene data show CDR1 as SGHNT and CDR2 as YYREEE (reference sequence). The CDR3 has 17 residues. The CDR3 sequence is CASSLRLAGDNTGELFL. In DNA form, the CDR3 reads TGTGCCAGCAGCTTGCGACTAGCGGGAGATAACACCGGAGAGCTGTTTCTT.

V usage is TRBV11-2 and J usage is TRBJ2-7; the D gene is possibly TRBD1 (6 bases). CDR1 and CDR2 from the germline V gene are SGHAT and FQNNGV. The CDR3 is 15 residues long. The V end was cut by 5 bases, the J end by 4 bases, with 18 bases between. The CDR3 nucleotides are TGTGCCAGCAGCCCAGGGGCAGGTAGAACATACGAGCAGTACTTC. Amino acids: CASSPGAGRTYEQYF. Together with reference TRBV11-2 and TRBJ2-7, the CDR3 gives the full variable domain: EAGVAQSPRYKIIEKRQSVAFWCNPISGHATLYWYQQILGQGPKLLIQFQNNGVVDDSQLPKDRFSAERLKGVDSTLKIQPAKLEDSAVYLCASSPGAGRTYEQYFGPGTRLTVT.

On this clonotype itself: A single base separates this from a much larger clone, so it may be a read error. This rearrangement joins TRBV28 to TRBJ2-7, with D tentatively TRBD1 (7 bases). The J call may not be correct, given that the DNA end is closer to TRBJ2-1. Germline lookup yields CDR1 MDHEN and CDR2 SYDVKM. The CDR3 loop spans 15 amino acids. The CDR3 sequence is CASRRQGGPSYEQFF. CDR3 DNA: TGTGCCAGCAGGCGCCAGGGGGGTCCCTCCTACGAGCAGTTCTTC.

In the case of this clonotype: A read error may produce the germline difference seen at one junction end. For the CDR3, the DNA is TGCGCCAGCAGCACGGAGGGACTAGCGGGGGGCCGAGGGACATATAGGCAGTATTTT. Translation: CASSTEGLAGGRGTYRQYF. The rearrangement links TRBV4-2 to TRBJ2-3; TRBD2 matches 15 bases. The CDR3 is made up of 19 amino acids. Looked up from germline, CDR1 is LGHNA and CDR2 is YNFKEQ.

As concerns this clonotype: Mismatch with germline at one junction end may stem from a read error. The rearrangement uses TRBV20-1 and TRBJ2-2; 11 bases map to TRBD2. The CDR3 contains 13 residues. Germline CDR1 reads DFQATT; CDR2 reads SNEGSKA (reference sequence). The CDR3 coding sequence is TGCAGTGTCCTAGCGGGAGGCACCGGGGAGCTGTTATTT. Translated: CSVLAGGTGELLF.

This sequence joins TRBV7-9 and TRBJ2-1; 10 bases are a match to TRBD2. Trimming took 5 bases from V and 7 from J; bases not matched to a gene: 14. The CDR3 has 17 residues. From germline, CDR1 is SEHNR and CDR2 FQNEAQ (reference sequence). CDR3 in DNA: TGTGCCAGCAGCCCCCAGCCAGCGGGAGGGCCGTGGAATGAGCAGTTCTTC. As protein: CASSPQPAGGPWNEQFF.

As for this clonotype: Sequence at one end of the junction differs from germline and may be a read error. The V gene is TRBV29-1, the J gene TRBJ1-2; 9 bases map to TRBD1. Germline CDR1 is SQVTM and CDR2 is ANQGSEA. The CDR3 length is 11 residues. The CDR3 loop is CSHRGPGGYTF. The CDR3 nucleotides are TGCAGTCACAGGGGGCCTGGTGGCTATACCTTC.

In regard to this clonotype: At one boundary the junction diverges from the germline segment, which might be a read error. The rearrangement uses TRBV6-6 and TRBJ2-5; D may be TRBD2 (5 bases). Germline V gives CDR1 MNHNY, CDR2 SVGAGI (reference sequence). The CDR3 has 14 amino acids. CDR3 residues: CVSGYYERSETQYF. CDR3 DNA: TGTGTCAGCGGTTACTATGAGAGAAGTGAGACCCAGTACTTC.

The genes are TRBV12-3 or TRBV12-4 and TRBJ2-5; 7 bases fit TRBD2. The CDR3 covers 16 residues. The ends lost 5 bases at V and 5 bases at J; junction bases unmatched: 14. CDR3 nucleotide sequence: TGTGCCAGCAGTACACCTAGCGGTGGCAATACGGAGACCCAGTACTTC. Protein: CASSTPSGGNTETQYF.

Concerning this clonotype: Its ends do not fully match the called genes, so a read error is possible. The chain carries TRBV23-1 and TRBJ2-7; a possible D gene is TRBD1 (5 bases). TRBV23-1 is known as an ORF, though its function is uncertain. This CDR3 region has 14 residues. CDR3 region: CASSQYDSPYEQYF. As DNA, the CDR3 is TGCGCCAGTAGTCAATACGACAGCCCCTACGAGCAGTACTTC.

Comment on this clonotype: This may arise from a read error, as a much more abundant clone is one base away. The chain uses TRBV28 and TRBJ2-4; a possible D gene is TRBD2 (5 bases). The CDR3 spans 14 residues. The germline V gene has CDR1 MDHEN and CDR2 SYDVKM. The CDR3: CARSLVAPNSIQYF. The CDR3 nucleotides read TGTGCCAGAAGTTTGGTAGCGCCTAATTCCATTCAGTACTTC. Full variable domain (remainder filled in from reference TRBV28 and TRBJ2-4): DVKVTQSSRYLVKRTGEKVFLECVQDMDHENMFWYRQDPGLGLRLIYFSYDVKMKEKGDIPEGYSVSREKKERFSLILESASTNQTSMYLCARSLVAPNSIQYFGAGTRLSVL.

Comment on this clonotype: Its ends do not fully match the called genes, so a read error is possible. The J gene is TRBJ2-2, the V gene TRBV29-1, with D possibly TRBD2 on 5 matching bases. Germline V gives CDR1 SQVTM, CDR2 ANQGSEA. This CDR3 has 14 amino acids. The CDR3 nucleotides are TGCAGCGTTGGAGTACGAGGGAACGCCGGGGAGCTGTTTTTT. Its protein product is CSVGVRGNAGELFF.

Turning to this clonotype: Being one base from a much bigger clone, this may be a read error. The V call is TRBV28, the J call TRBJ2-7; D call uncertain. Trimming left V 6 bases short and J 6 bases short, with 12 bases between. The CDR3 covers 12 residues. Germline assignment: CDR1 MDHEN and CDR2 SYDVKM. CDR3 region: CASRPPAREQYF. The CDR3 nucleotides read TGTGCCAGCAGGCCTCCTGCCCGCGAGCAGTACTTC.

This clonotype came up a few times. Because the CDR3 is missing its conserved closing phenylalanine or tryptophan, this is likely a read error. This chain joins TRBV10-2 and TRBJ1-5; D unclear. The CDR3 has 12 residues. Germline V gives CDR1 WSHSY, CDR2 SAAADI. CDR3 sequence: CVSSDGDQPQHY. The CDR3 DNA reads as TGCGTCAGCAGTGATGGAGATCAGCCCCAGCATTAT.

The sample holds many counts of this clonotype. The CDR3 region has the DNA TGTGCCAGCAGTTACCAGAGGACAGGGCGATTCTACAATGAGCAGTTCTTC. Protein: CASSYQRTGRFYNEQFF. V usage is TRBV6-5 and J usage is TRBJ2-1, with 8 nucleotides matching TRBD1. The CDR3 covers 17 residues. The J segment lost 3 bases and the V segment lost 2 bases, leaving 9 bases of the junction unmatched. Germline loops: CDR1 MNHEY, CDR2 SVGAGI.

V is TRBV5-8 and J is TRBJ2-5, with TRBD1 matching over 7 bases. Germline V CDR1 and CDR2: SGHTS, YDEGEE. The ends lost 7 bases at V and 2 bases at J; junction bases unmatched: 11. This CDR3 has 15 residues. The CDR3 loop is CASGLGRGTQETQYF. The CDR3 nucleotides read TGTGCCAGCGGCCTGGGCAGGGGGACACAAGAGACCCAGTACTTC.

About this clonotype itself: A much larger clone sits a single nucleotide away, making a read error possible. The chain recombines TRBV5-1 with TRBJ2-7; TRBD2 aligns across 7 bases. The CDR3 is 14 residues long. The germline CDR1 and CDR2 sequences are SGHRS and YFSETQ. CDR3 sequence: CVSSLGGVSYEQYF. As DNA, the CDR3 is TGCGTCAGCAGCTTGGGGGGGGTTAGCTACGAGCAGTACTTC.

With respect to this clonotype: A much larger clone differs from this one at a single base, so this may be a read error. CDR3 region: CASSLGGAAGANVLTF. The CDR3 DNA follows: TGTGCCAGCAGCTTGGGTGGAGCGGCTGGGGCCAACGTCCTGACTTTC. V usage is TRBV5-5 and J usage is TRBJ2-6; possible D gene TRBD2, 5 bases. The V end was cut by 0 bases, the J end by 2 bases, with 9 bases between. Germline V gene sequence: CDR1 SGHKS, CDR2 YYEKEE (reference sequence). This CDR3 spans 16 amino acids. Looking up the rest from reference TRBV5-5 and TRBJ2-6 gives the full variable domain: DAGVTQSPTHLIKTRGQQVTLRCSPISGHKSVSWYQQVLGQGPQFIFQYYEKEERGRGNFPDRFSARQFPNYSSELNVNALLLGDSALYLCASSLGGAAGANVLTFGAGSRLTVL.